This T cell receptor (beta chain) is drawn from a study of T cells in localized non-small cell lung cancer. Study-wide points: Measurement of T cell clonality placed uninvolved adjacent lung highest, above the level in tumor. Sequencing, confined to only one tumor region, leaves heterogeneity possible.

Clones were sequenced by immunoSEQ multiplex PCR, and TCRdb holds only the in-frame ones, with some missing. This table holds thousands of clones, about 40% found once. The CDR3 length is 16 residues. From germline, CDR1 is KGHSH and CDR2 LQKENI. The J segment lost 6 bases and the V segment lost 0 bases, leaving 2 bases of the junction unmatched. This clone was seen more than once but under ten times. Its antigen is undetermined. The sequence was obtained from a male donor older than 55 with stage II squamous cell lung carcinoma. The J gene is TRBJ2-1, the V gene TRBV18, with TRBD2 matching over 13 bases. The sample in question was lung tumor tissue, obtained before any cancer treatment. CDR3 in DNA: TGTGCCAGCTCACCACCGGGACTAGCGGGGACCAATGAGCAGTTCTTC. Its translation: CASSPPGLAGTNEQFF.